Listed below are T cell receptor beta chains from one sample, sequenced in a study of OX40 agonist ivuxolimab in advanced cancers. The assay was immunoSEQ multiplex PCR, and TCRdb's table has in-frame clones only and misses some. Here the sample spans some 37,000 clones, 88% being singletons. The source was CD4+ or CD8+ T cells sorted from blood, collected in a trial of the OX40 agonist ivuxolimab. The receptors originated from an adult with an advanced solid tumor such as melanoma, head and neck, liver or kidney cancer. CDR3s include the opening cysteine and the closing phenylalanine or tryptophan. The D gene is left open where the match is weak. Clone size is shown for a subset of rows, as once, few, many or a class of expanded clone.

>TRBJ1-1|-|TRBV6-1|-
TGTGCCAGCAGTGATACCCTCAGGACTGAAGCTTTCTTT
CASSDTLRTEAFF
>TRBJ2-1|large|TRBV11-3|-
TGTGCCAGCAGCTCCCGATCTTTAGGCTCCTACAATGAGCAGTTCTTC
CASSSRSLGSYNEQFF
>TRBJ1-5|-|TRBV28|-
TGTGCCAGCAGACAAAGATATAGCAATCAGCCCCAGCATTTT
CASRQRYSNQPQHF
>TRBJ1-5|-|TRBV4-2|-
TGTGCCAGCAGCCAGGAGTTAGGGAAGAGTCAGCCCCAGCATTTT
CASSQELGKSQPQHF
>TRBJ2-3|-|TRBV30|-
TGTGCCTGGAGCCCCGACCCGGGAGACACAAATACGCAGTATTTT
CAWSPDPGDTNTQYF
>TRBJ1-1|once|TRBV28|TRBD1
TGTGCCAGCAGTTTGAGCAGGGGGTACACTGAAGCTTTCTTT
CASSLSRGYTEAFF
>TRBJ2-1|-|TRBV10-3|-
TGTGCCAACGGGGGTAGCTCCTACAATGAGCAGTTCTTC
CANGGSSYNEQFF
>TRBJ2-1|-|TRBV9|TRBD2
TGTGCCAGCAGCGTAGCACTAGCGGGAGCAGGTGAGCAGTTCTTC
CASSVALAGAGEQFF
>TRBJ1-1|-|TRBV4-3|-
TGCGCCAGCAGCCAGGACCGTCTTGAAGCTTTCTTT
CASSQDRLEAFF
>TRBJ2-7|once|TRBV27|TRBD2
TGTGCCAGCAGCCCAACTAGCGGGAGGTCCTACGAGCAGTACTTC
CASSPTSGRSYEQYF
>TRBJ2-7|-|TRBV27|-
TGTGCCAGCAGTTTTAGGGGGACCGTCTACGAGCAGTACTTC
CASSFRGTVYEQYF
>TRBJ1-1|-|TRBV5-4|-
TGTGCCAGCAGCCCCTTCAGGGGAGGAACTGAAGCTTTCTTT
CASSPFRGGTEAFF
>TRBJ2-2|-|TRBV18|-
TGTGCCAGCTTTTACGAGAACACCGGGGAGCTGTTTTTT
CASFYENTGELFF
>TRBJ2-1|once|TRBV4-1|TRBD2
TGCGCCAGCAGCCAAGGACCGCTAGCGGGAGTTGAGCAGTTCTTC
CASSQGPLAGVEQFF
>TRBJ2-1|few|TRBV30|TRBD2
TGTGCCTGGAGTGTATCCGCGGGAGAGTTCAATGAGCAGTTCTTC
CAWSVSAGEFNEQFF
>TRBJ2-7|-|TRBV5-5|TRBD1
TGTGCCAGCAGCTTACAGGGACAGGGCTTCTACGAGCAGTACTTC
CASSLQGQGFYEQYF
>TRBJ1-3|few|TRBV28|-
TGTGCCAGCAGTTTAACAGAATCCTCTGGAAACACCATATATTTT
CASSLTESSGNTIYF
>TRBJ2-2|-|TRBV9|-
TGTGCCAGCAGCGTAGCGGGGACAACGAACACCGGGGAGCTGTTTTTT
CASSVAGTTNTGELFF
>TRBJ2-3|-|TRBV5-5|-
TGTGCCAGCAGCGCCCTTCTAGGCCCCCCAGATACGCAGTATTTT
CASSALLGPPDTQYF
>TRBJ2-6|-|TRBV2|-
TGTGCCAGCAGAGAAACTTACTCTGGGGCCAACGTCCTGACTTTC
CASRETYSGANVLTF
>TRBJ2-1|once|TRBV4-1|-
TGCGCCAGCAGCCATGAGGACGCTCGTGAGTTCTTC
CASSHEDAREFF
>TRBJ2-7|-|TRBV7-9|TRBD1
TGTGCCAGCAGCGAGACAGGGGCAGAGCAGTACTTC
CASSETGAEQYF
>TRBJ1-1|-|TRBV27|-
TGTGCCAGCAGTCTCTCCGGAGGCCGTGAAGCTTTCTTT
CASSLSGGREAFF
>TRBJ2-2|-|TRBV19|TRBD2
TGTGCCAGTAGCCCTAGCGGACCCACCGGGGAGCTGTTTTTT
CASSPSGPTGELFF
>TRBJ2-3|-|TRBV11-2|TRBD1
TGTGCCAGCAGCTTAGTCCCGGGACAGGGGTTCACAGATACGCAGTATTTT
CASSLVPGQGFTDTQYF
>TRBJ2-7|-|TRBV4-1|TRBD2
TGCGCCAGCAGCTCGCGACTAGCGGATGTCTACGAGCAGTACTTC
CASSSRLADVYEQYF
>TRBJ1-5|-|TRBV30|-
TGTGCCTGGAGTGTAACAAGAAATCAGCCCCAGCATTTT
CAWSVTRNQPQHF
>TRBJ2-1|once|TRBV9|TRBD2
TGTGCCAGCAGCGCGGGACTAGCGGGTACCTACAATGAGCAGTTCTTC
CASSAGLAGTYNEQFF
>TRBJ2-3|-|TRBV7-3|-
TGTGCCAGCAGCTTAATGGCGGGGATCACAGATACGCAGTATTTT
CASSLMAGITDTQYF
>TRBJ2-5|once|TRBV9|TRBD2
TGTGCCAGCAGCGTAGACGGGACTAGCGGGAGAGAGACCCAGTACTTC
CASSVDGTSGRETQYF
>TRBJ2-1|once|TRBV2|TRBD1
TGTGCCAGCCGGGACAGCTACAATGAGCAGTTCTTC
CASRDSYNEQFF
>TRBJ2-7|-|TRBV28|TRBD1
TGTGCCAGCAGTTCACCAGGACAGGGAACCCCCTACGAGCAGTACTTC
CASSSPGQGTPYEQYF
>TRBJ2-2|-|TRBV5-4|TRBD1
TGTGCCAGCAGCTGGGGACAGTACACCGGGGAGCTGTTTTTT
CASSWGQYTGELFF
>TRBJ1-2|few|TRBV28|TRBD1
TGTGCCAGCAGTTACCGGGACAGCTATTATGGCTACACCTTC
CASSYRDSYYGYTF
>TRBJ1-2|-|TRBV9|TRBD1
TGTGCCAGCAGCACTGGACAGGGCAACTATGGCTACACCTTC
CASSTGQGNYGYTF
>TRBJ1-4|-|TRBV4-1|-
TGCGCCAGCAGCCAACCCTGGGGGGGTAATGAAAAACTGTTTTTT
CASSQPWGGNEKLFF
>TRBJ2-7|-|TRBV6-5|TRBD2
TGTGCCAGCTCGAGTAGCGGGATGAGCTCCTACGAGCAGTACTTC
CASSSSGMSSYEQYF
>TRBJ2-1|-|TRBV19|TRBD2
TGTGCCAGTAGGGACCCTAGCGGGAGGGGTGTCTCCTACAATGAGCAGTTCTTC
CASRDPSGRGVSYNEQFF
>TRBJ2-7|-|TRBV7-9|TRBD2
TGCGCCAGCAGCCAACTAGCGGGGCACTCCTACGAGCAGTACTTC
CASSQLAGHSYEQYF
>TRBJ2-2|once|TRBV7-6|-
TGTGCCAGCAGCTCCTCCGGGGAGCTGTTTTTT
CASSSSGELFF
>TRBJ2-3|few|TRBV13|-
TGTGCCAGCAGCTTTCCTAGCGTTCCCCCGTCTAGGGGGAGTCCAGATACGCAGTATTTT
CASSFPSVPPSRGSPDTQYF
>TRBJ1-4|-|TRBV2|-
TGTGCCAGCAAGTCGGCGAGCTATACAAATGAAAAACTGTTTTTT
CASKSASYTNEKLFF
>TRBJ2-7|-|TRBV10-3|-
TGTGCCATCAGTGAAGGTAGCGGTTACGAGCAGTACTTC
CAISEGSGYEQYF
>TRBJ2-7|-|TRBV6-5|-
TGTGCCAGCAGTTATAGTGGGATCCTCACCCACGAGCAGTACTTC
CASSYSGILTHEQYF
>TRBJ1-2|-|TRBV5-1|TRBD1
TGCGCCAGCAGCCTCGGACAGGGCCCTAACTATGGCTACACCTTC
CASSLGQGPNYGYTF
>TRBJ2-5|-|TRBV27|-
TGTGCCAGCAGTTTCCTCGAGGGGGGCGCGGAGACCCAGTACTTC
CASSFLEGGAETQYF
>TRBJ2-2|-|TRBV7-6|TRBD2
TGTGCCAGCAGCTGGGAGGGTTTAGGGCCCTTCACCGGGGAGCTGTTTTTT
CASSWEGLGPFTGELFF
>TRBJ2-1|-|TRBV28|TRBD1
TGTGCCAGCAGTTGGGACAGTACCTACAATGAGCAGTTCTTC
CASSWDSTYNEQFF
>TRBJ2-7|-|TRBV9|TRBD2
TGTGCCAGCAGCGTTAGCGGGAGCGCCTCCTACGAGCAGTACTTC
CASSVSGSASYEQYF
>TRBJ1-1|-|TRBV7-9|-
TGTGCCAGCAGCCATCTATCAGGGGCGGTGGAGACTGAAGCTTTCTTT
CASSHLSGAVETEAFF
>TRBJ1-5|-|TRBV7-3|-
TGTGCCAGCAGCGGACAGTGGGGCCAGCCCCAGCATTTT
CASSGQWGQPQHF
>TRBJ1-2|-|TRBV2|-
TGTGCCGGACGAAACAGGTCTAACTATGGCTACACCTTC
CAGRNRSNYGYTF
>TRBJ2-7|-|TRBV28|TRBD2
TGTGCCATCACTGCAGGACTAGCGGGTTCCCACGAGCAGTACTTC
CAITAGLAGSHEQYF
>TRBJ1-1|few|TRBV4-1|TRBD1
TGCGCCAGCAGCCAGGGACAGCTGAACACTGAAGCTTTCTTT
CASSQGQLNTEAFF
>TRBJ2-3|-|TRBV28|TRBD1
TGTGCCAGCAGTTCCCCTACAGGGGGCCGGACAGATACGCAGTATTTT
CASSSPTGGRTDTQYF
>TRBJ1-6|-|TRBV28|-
TGTGCCAGCAGTTACCGGGGACACTATAATTCACCCCTCCACTTT
CASSYRGHYNSPLHF
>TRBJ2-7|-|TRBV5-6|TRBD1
TGTGCCAGCAGCGAGTCCGGGACAGGGTTATACGAGCAGTACTTC
CASSESGTGLYEQYF
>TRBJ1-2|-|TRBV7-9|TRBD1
TGTGCCAGCAGCCCCTTTCTTACAGGGGTGGACTATGGCTACACCTTC
CASSPFLTGVDYGYTF